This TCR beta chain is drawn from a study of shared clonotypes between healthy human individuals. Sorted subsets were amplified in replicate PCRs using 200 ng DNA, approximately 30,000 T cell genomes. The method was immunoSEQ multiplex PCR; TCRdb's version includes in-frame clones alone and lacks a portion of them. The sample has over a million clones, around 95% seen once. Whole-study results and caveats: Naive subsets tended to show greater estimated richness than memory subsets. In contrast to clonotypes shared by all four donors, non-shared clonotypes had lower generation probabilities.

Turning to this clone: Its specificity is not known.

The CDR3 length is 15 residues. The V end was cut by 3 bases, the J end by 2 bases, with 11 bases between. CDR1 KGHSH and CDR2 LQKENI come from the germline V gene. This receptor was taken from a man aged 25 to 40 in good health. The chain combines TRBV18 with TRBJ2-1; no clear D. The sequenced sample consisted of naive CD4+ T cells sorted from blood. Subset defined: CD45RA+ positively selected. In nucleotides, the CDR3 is TGTGCCAGCTCACCCGTAAAGGGTCCCTACAATGAGCAGTTCTTC. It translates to CASSPVKGPYNEQFF.